The T cell receptor (beta chain) described here comes from a study of CD8 T cells in Susac syndrome (dated by TCRdb to the late 2010s). Concerning the study at large: Whether CD8+ T cell activation and differentiation in Susac syndrome was antigen driven was tested using repertoire sequencing. CD8+ T cell repertoire clonality was compared between some 12 healthy donors, approximately 14 Susac syndrome patients and 15 multiple sclerosis patients. Beyond this particular receptor, the publication reports: The number of individuals in the TCR sequencing and HLA analysis was acknowledged as relatively small.

As concerns this clonotype: Its antigen is currently not known. Per-base quality was not reported, and no clone a single base away is much larger than it.

CDR1 and CDR2 (MNHEY, SMNVEV) derive from the germline V gene (reference sequence). The CDR3 measures 18 amino acids from cysteine to phenylalanine. The sequence is cut down to CDR3 DNA, 54 bases in frame from base 1. V and J are trimmed by 3 bases and 0 bases, and the gene matches miss 9 bases of the junction. Peripheral blood CD8+ and CD4+ T cells from healthy donors, Susac syndrome patients and multiple sclerosis patients were profiled by high-throughput TCR beta sequencing. Multiple sclerosis controls were treatment-naive patients with stable or active relapsing-remitting disease fulfilling revised McDonald criteria. Bulk CD8+ and CD4+ T cells were purified by magnetic negative isolation, while CD8+ TEMRA cells were enriched using FACS. Blood was collected in EDTA tubes and processed within 24 hours, with PBMCs isolated through density gradient centrifugation. PBMCs intended for TCR sequencing were cryopreserved in liquid nitrogen and thawed later in a water bath at 37 degrees C. A purity of at least 90% was achieved for sorted or isolated CD4+, CD8+ and CD8+ TEMRA cells.

RNA was extracted with the RNeasy kit and 0.5 to 1 ug was reverse transcribed using random hexamers. The immunoSEQ multiplex PCR assay, covering 54 Vbeta and 13 Jbeta segments, was used to amplify TCR beta CDR3 regions. Bias from PCR amplification was corrected by using a synthetic template baseline for primer optimization and for computational correction. As for how the authors treated the data: Reads were annotated to V, D and J genes per IMGT and analyzed with immunoSEQ Analyzer, keeping only productive sequences. Clonality was computed as one minus Shannon entropy normalized by log2 of the number of productive unique sequences. Public and private clones were assessed among the 100 most prevalent clones of each patient and control. Clones were defined as Susac-specific when absent from the healthy and MS cohorts, from some 1,100 published viral clones and from other ImmuneACCESS disease sequences. The public reads were reprocessed in TCRdb via fastp at Q25 and MiXCR, keeping in-frame beta chains. Every CDR3 protein is listed once, alongside the most common genes and DNA of its rows. These V and J calls are TCRdb output, not the study's own analysis. In all, the sample holds some 52,000 distinct CDR3 sequences, and about 92% of those were seen once. Clones ranked in the top ten supply 0.4% to 0.55% of the sample.

The chain links TRBV27 with TRBJ2-3; 10 central nucleotides agree with TRBD2. Source material: CD8+ T cells from PBMCs. The sequence was collected from a human donor with multiple sclerosis. The CDR3 sequence is CASSFPPRTSGSTDTQYF. The DNA reads TGTGCCAGCAGTTTCCCTCCTCGGACTAGCGGTAGCACAGATACGCAGTATTTT.